This TCR beta chain came from a study of blood T cells in healthy people across ages. Trimming removed 4 bases from V and 4 bases from J; junction bases left unmatched: 6. Germline V gene lookup returns CDR1 KGHDR and CDR2 SFDVKD. The CDR3 length is 15 residues. This clonotype was detected only a few times. A J-beta primer mix and a sample-barcoded 5' primer were used in a second PCR of about 7 to 12 cycles. Via MiXCR, TCRdb re-called the 5' RACE reads, giving one row per CDR3 protein. The repertoire holds more than 650,000 distinct CDR3 sequences, with 50% to 65% as singletons. The sequenced sample was blood. The source of this sequence is a man older than 75 in good health. The chain is built from TRBV24-1 and TRBJ2-1, with TRBD2 identical over 7 bases. As DNA, the CDR3 is TGTGCCACCAGTGAATCAGCGGGATGGTACAATGAGCAGTTCTTC. Its protein product is CATSESAGWYNEQFF.